Following are 32 T cell receptor beta chains from one sample sequenced in a study of blood T cell repertoires in COVID-19. The table came from immunoSEQ multiplex PCR; TCRdb's copy has only in-frame clones and leaves some out. The sample has fewer than 100,000 clones; over 75% are singletons. Material for sequencing was peripheral blood. These receptors were obtained from a man in his forties or fifties with acute or convalescent COVID-19.

The gene calls are TRBV2 and TRBJ2-7; 9 bases map to TRBD1. This CDR3 is built from 13 residues. Losses at the gene ends were 10 bases for V and 5 bases for J; bases not matched to a gene: 9. Germline CDR1 is SNHLY and CDR2 is FYNNEI. Here the CDR3 DNA reads TGTGCCACGAGAGGGACAGGGATAAACGAGCAGTACTTC. This codes for CATRGTGINEQYF. Supplemented by reference TRBV2 and TRBJ2-7, the full variable domain reads EPEVTQTPSHQVTQMGQEVILRCVPISNHLYFYWYRQILGQKVEFLVSFYNNEISEKSEIFDDQFSVERPDGSNFTLKIRSTKLEDSAMYFCATRGTGINEQYFGPGTRLTVT.

The J gene is TRBJ2-1, the V gene TRBV19, with D maybe TRBD1 (5 bases). The CDR3 is 15 residues long. Germline CDR1 reads LNHDA; CDR2 reads SQIVND (reference sequence). V shed 5 bases and J shed 8 bases, with 19 bases lying between them. The CDR3 is CASSPDRVTTDEQFF. DNA for the CDR3: TGTGCCAGTAGTCCTGACAGAGTGACCACAGATGAGCAGTTCTTC.

This clone was seen only once. The chain uses TRBV2 and TRBJ1-5; TRBD1 matches at 7 bases. Unmatched junction bases numbered 5, after V lost 6 bases and J lost 0 bases. Germline CDR1 and CDR2: SNHLY and FYNNEI. The CDR3 is made up of 15 amino acids. CDR3 nucleotides: TGTGCCAGCAGGGCCAGGGGGGATAGCAATCAGCCCCAGCATTTT. Amino acid sequence: CASRARGDSNQPQHF.

This chain links TRBV11-2 with TRBJ1-2, with 7 bases aligning to TRBD1. CDR1 is SGHAT, CDR2 FQNNGV, per germline. J was trimmed by 7 bases and V by 1 base; bases with no gene match: 9. The CDR3 loop spans 15 amino acids. CDR3 in DNA: TGTGCCAGCAGCTTAGGAGGGGGCTCCACTCGTGGCTACACCTTC. The encoded protein is CASSLGGGSTRGYTF.

The J gene is TRBJ2-7, the V gene TRBV6-5, with a weak D call TRBD2 (6 bases). V was pared by 7 bases and J by 5 bases, with 18 bases between. This CDR3 has 14 amino acids. In germline, CDR1 is MNHEY, CDR2 SVGAGI. CDR3 amino acids: CASTGGLFQNEQYF. The DNA of the CDR3 is TGTGCCAGCACCGGAGGGTTATTTCAGAACGAGCAGTACTTC.

V gene TRBV3-1 (or the pseudogene TRBV3-2) combines with J gene TRBJ1-1; 7 bases line up with TRBD1. Germline V gene sequence: CDR1 LGHDT, CDR2 YNNKEL (reference sequence). CDR3 length: 13 amino acids. After removal of 2 bases from V and 7 bases from J, the junction contained 4 bases not matched to a gene. The CDR3 here is CASSQRGQGEAFF. The CDR3 coding sequence is TGTGCCAGCAGCCAAAGGGGGCAGGGTGAAGCTTTCTTT.

The V call is TRBV4-1, the J call TRBJ1-5; weak D call: TRBD1 (6 bases). The CDR3 has 14 residues. Germline-derived CDR1 and CDR2 are MGHRA and YSYEKL. The germline V and J ends were trimmed by 6 bases and 2 bases, with 11 bases remaining between them. CDR3 amino acids: CASSLRGGNQPQHF. The CDR3 nucleotides read TGCGCCAGCAGTCTCAGGGGTGGCAATCAGCCCCAGCATTTT.

The chain joins TRBV28 to TRBJ1-4; 12 bases are shared with TRBD1. Unmatched junction bases numbered 5, after V lost 5 bases and J lost 7 bases. This CDR3 contains 15 residues. CDR1 and CDR2 (germline): MDHEN, SYDVKM. The CDR3, as DNA: TGTGCCAGCAGTACTCCGGGACAGGGGGCTGAAAAACTGTTTTTT. It codes for CASSTPGQGAEKLFF.

This sequence joins TRBV19 and TRBJ1-1; D not resolved. The CDR3 is made up of 13 amino acids. The V and J ends lost 7 bases and 1 base respectively, with 10 bases between them. CDR1 and CDR2 (germline): LNHDA, SQIVND (reference sequence). CDR3: CASIEGRNTEAFF. The DNA for the CDR3 is TGTGCCAGTATCGAGGGCAGGAACACTGAAGCTTTCTTT.

This chain uses TRBV5-1 with TRBJ2-3, with D perhaps TRBD2 (5 bases). CDR1 SGHRS and CDR2 YFSETQ come from the germline V gene. The V end lost 4 bases, the J end lost 2 bases, and 14 bases lay between the germline ends. CDR3 length: 15 residues. CDR3: CASSPPTGYTDTQYF. The CDR3 bases are TGCGCCAGCAGCCCTCCGACGGGATACACAGATACGCAGTATTTT.

The chain links TRBV19 to TRBJ2-7; a possible D gene is TRBD1 (5 bases). The CDR3 spans 15 residues. The germline V gene has CDR1 LNHDA and CDR2 SQIVND (reference sequence). The V and J ends lost 4 bases and 2 bases respectively, with 15 bases between them. CDR3 nucleotide sequence: TGTGCCAGTAGTAGGCGAGGTCAGGGCCCCTACGAGCAGTACTTC. Residues: CASSRRGQGPYEQYF. Full variable domain (remainder filled in from reference TRBV19 and TRBJ2-7): DGGITQSPKYLFRKEGQNVTLSCEQNLNHDAMYWYRQDPGQGLRLIYYSQIVNDFQKGDIAEGYSVSREKKESFPLTVTSAQKNPTAFYLCASSRRGQGPYEQYFGPGTRLTVT.

This clone turned up a few times. The chain uses TRBV5-4 and TRBJ2-1; a possible D gene is TRBD2 (6 bases). V dropped 0 bases and J dropped 0 bases, with 10 bases sitting between them. The germline V gene encodes CDR1 SGHNT and CDR2 YYREEE (reference sequence). The CDR3 spans 16 residues. CDR3 DNA sequence: TGTGCCAGCAGCTTGGGCGGGGCGAGCTCCTACAATGAGCAGTTCTTC. Translating it yields CASSLGGASSYNEQFF.

The DNA of the CDR3 is TGTGCCAGCAGTGTCGCAGGGGGCTCGAACACTGAAGCTTTCTTT. This encodes CASSVAGGSNTEAFF. V is TRBV28 and J is TRBJ1-1, with TRBD1 matching over 8 bases. Losses at the gene ends were 5 bases for V and 1 base for J; bases not matched to a gene: 6. From germline, CDR1 is MDHEN and CDR2 SYDVKM. The CDR3 has 15 residues.

The V call is TRBV2, the J call TRBJ1-4; TRBD1 might be the D (5 bases). V shed 7 bases and J shed 8 bases, with 23 bases lying between them. Looked up from germline, CDR1 is SNHLY and CDR2 is FYNNEI. CDR3 length: 16 amino acids. The CDR3 DNA follows: TGTGCCAGCAAGGGGATGGCCGCGACCGCGAGCGAAAAACTGTTTTTT. Translation gives CASKGMAATASEKLFF.

CDR3 loop: CASSPHQRGTNYGYTF. DNA for the CDR3: TGTGCCAGCAGCCCCCACCAAAGGGGGACAAACTATGGCTACACCTTC. The rearrangement links TRBV9 to TRBJ1-2; TRBD1 might be the D (6 bases). Germline CDR1 and CDR2: SGDLS and YYNGEE. V lost 4 bases and J lost 2, with 18 bases in between. The CDR3 is made up of 16 amino acids. The complete variable domain, with remaining parts taken from reference TRBV9 and TRBJ1-2, reads DSGVTQTPKHLITATGQRVTLRCSPRSGDLSVYWYQQSLDQGLQFLIQYYNGEERAKGNILERFSAQQFPDLHSELNLSSLELGDSALYFCASSPHQRGTNYGYTFGSGTRLTVV.

This chain uses TRBV28 with TRBJ1-5; D remains ambiguous. Germline V gene sequence: CDR1 MDHEN, CDR2 SYDVKM. The ends were cut back, 6 bases at V and 0 bases at J, with 15 bases in the middle. The CDR3 runs 16 residues. The DNA of the CDR3 is TGTGCCAGCAGGGAACGACAAGGATATAGCAATCAGCCCCAGCATTTT. This sequence encodes CASRERQGYSNQPQHF.

This clone showed up just once. V usage is TRBV7-3 and J usage is TRBJ1-5; 8 bases align to TRBD1. Trimming at V came to 5 bases and at J to 9 bases, leaving 6 bases not matched to a gene. Germline V gene lookup returns CDR1 SGHTA and CDR2 FQGTGA. CDR3 length: 13 amino acids. CDR3 region: CASSIGTGWPQHF. CDR3 DNA: TGTGCCAGCAGCATCGGGACAGGCTGGCCCCAGCATTTT.

This clone was counted between two and nine times. The V and J genes are TRBV3-1 (or the pseudogene TRBV3-2) and TRBJ1-2; 7 positions match TRBD1. Losses at the gene ends were 0 bases for V and 4 bases for J; bases not matched to a gene: 2. CDR3 length: 14 amino acids. In germline, CDR1 is LGHDT, CDR2 YNNKEL (reference sequence). The CDR3 DNA reads as TGTGCCAGCAGCCAAGAGACAGGGTTCTATGGCTACACCTTC. Its protein product is CASSQETGFYGYTF.

This chain uses TRBV5-1 with TRBJ2-2; 11 nucleotides align to TRBD2. Per the germline V gene, CDR1 is SGHRS and CDR2 is YFSETQ. The trim removed 1 base at V and 8 bases at J, leaving 4 bases unmatched. The CDR3 contains 15 residues. In DNA form, the CDR3 reads TGCGCCAGCAGCTTGAGTCTAGCGGGAGGTGGGGAGCTGTTTTTT. Amino acids: CASSLSLAGGGELFF.

This clone occurred once. V gene TRBV28 combines with J gene TRBJ1-2; D remains ambiguous. CDR3 length: 12 amino acids. The V end was cut by 1 base, the J end by 4 bases, with 4 bases between. Germline CDR1 MDHEN, CDR2 SYDVKM. The CDR3 DNA follows: TGTGCCAGCAGTTTATACGGCTATGGCTACACCTTC. Translation: CASSLYGYGYTF.

This clone has just a few counts. The same CDR3 is also encoded by other DNA sequences in this sample. In nucleotides, the CDR3 is TGCAGCGTTGGTCAGATGAACACTGAAGCTTTCTTT. It encodes CSVGQMNTEAFF. The chain has TRBV29-1 and TRBJ1-1; no clear D. The germline V gene encodes CDR1 SQVTM and CDR2 ANQGSEA. Trimming removed 4 bases at V and 0 bases at J, with 6 bases between. This CDR3 is built from 12 residues.

The V call is TRBV15, the J call TRBJ1-5; D gene unclear. The CDR3 is 16 residues long. Trimming pared 0 bases from V and 0 bases from J, leaving 9 bases between. From germline, CDR1 is LNHNV and CDR2 YYDKDF (reference sequence). This CDR3 is CATSRDRGTSNQPQHF. The CDR3, as DNA: TGTGCCACCAGCAGAGATCGGGGAACTAGCAATCAGCCCCAGCATTTT.

The chain uses TRBV5-4 and TRBJ2-3; the D is unclear. Germline V lookup: CDR1 SGHNT, CDR2 YYREEE (reference sequence). The CDR3 runs to 13 residues. V was shortened by 2 bases and J by 2 bases, with 6 bases between the two germline ends. CDR3 amino acids: CASSLYSTDTQYF. In DNA form, the CDR3 reads TGTGCCAGCAGCTTATATTCCACAGATACGCAGTATTTT.

The rearrangement links TRBV10-3 to TRBJ1-1, with 7 bases aligning to TRBD1. Germline CDR1 and CDR2: ENHRY and SYGVKD. The J segment lost 4 bases and the V segment lost 4 bases, leaving 9 bases of the junction unmatched. There are 15 residues in the CDR3. The CDR3 nucleotides are TGTGCCATCAGTGCCAAGACAGGGCAGGGCACTGAAGCTTTCTTT. Translation: CAISAKTGQGTEAFF.

The genes are TRBV5-6 and TRBJ2-7, with 10 bases matching TRBD2. Germline lookup yields CDR1 SGHDT and CDR2 YYEEEE. Germline trimming cut 1 base from V and 0 bases from J; bases unmatched to any gene: 10. The CDR3 has 18 residues. The CDR3 sequence is CASSLRRSTSGTSYEQYF. The DNA for the CDR3 is TGTGCCAGCAGCTTGAGGCGATCAACTAGCGGGACCTCCTACGAGCAGTACTTC.

The rearrangement uses TRBV4-2 and TRBJ2-7; 8 bases map to TRBD2. Germline V gene sequence: CDR1 LGHNA, CDR2 YNFKEQ. CDR3 size: 15 residues. The V gene end was trimmed by 2 bases and the J gene end by 0 bases; junction bases not matched to a gene: 3. This CDR3 is CASSQPAGASYEQYF. The DNA for the CDR3 is TGTGCCAGCAGCCAACCAGCGGGGGCCTCCTACGAGCAGTACTTC.

The gene calls are TRBV4-1 and TRBJ1-2; tentatively, D is TRBD1 (6 bases). Germline lookup yields CDR1 MGHRA and CDR2 YSYEKL. This CDR3 region has 17 residues. The germline V and J ends were trimmed by 1 base and 6 bases, with 21 bases remaining between them. The CDR3 region is CASSQVGGLVGQNGYTF. Here the CDR3 DNA reads TGCGCCAGCAGCCAAGTCGGTGGGCTGGTCGGACAGAATGGCTACACCTTC.

The gene calls are TRBV9 and TRBJ2-7; no reliable D call. The CDR3 runs to 13 residues. Trimming cost V 0 bases and J 2 bases, with 6 bases left between them. The germline V gene has CDR1 SGDLS and CDR2 YYNGEE. The CDR3 sequence: CASSVDETYEQYF. The CDR3 DNA sequence: TGTGCCAGCAGCGTAGACGAGACCTACGAGCAGTACTTC.

The chain joins TRBV18 to TRBJ2-5; the D is unclear. This CDR3 has 15 residues. Trimming removed 0 bases at V and 3 bases at J, with 11 bases between. Germline CDR1 and CDR2: KGHSH and LQKENI. CDR3 sequence reads: CASSPPSTSKETQYF. The DNA for the CDR3 is TGTGCCAGCTCACCACCGTCGACAAGTAAAGAGACCCAGTACTTC.

This clone was seen just once. The CDR3: CASSLPGQGAYGYTF. The CDR3 DNA reads TGTGCCAGCAGCCTGCCGGGACAGGGGGCTTATGGCTACACCTTC. The V gene is TRBV7-2, the J gene TRBJ1-2; 12 bases line up with TRBD1. The V gene's germline CDR1 is SGHTA and CDR2 FQGNSA. V shed 5 bases, J shed 5 bases, and the junction held 6 bases outside the gene matches. This CDR3 spans 15 amino acids.

A few counts support this clone. The chain couples TRBV5-1 to TRBJ2-7; 12 positions agree with TRBD2. CDR1 is SGHRS and CDR2 is YFSETQ in the germline V gene. The V gene end was trimmed by 4 bases and the J gene end by 3 bases; junction bases not matched to a gene: 8. This CDR3 spans 16 amino acids. The CDR3 nucleotides are TGCGCCAGCAGCCCGACTAGCGGGGGCCACAACTACGAGCAGTACTTC. Protein product: CASSPTSGGHNYEQYF.

The chain has TRBV5-5 and TRBJ1-2; D unclear. V gave up 4 bases and J gave up 4 bases, with 14 bases separating them. The CDR3 length is 14 residues. Germline CDR1 reads SGHKS; CDR2 reads YYEKEE (reference sequence). The CDR3 coding sequence is TGTGCCAGCAGCCCGCTAGAGGTCGCCTATGGCTACACCTTC. This sequence encodes CASSPLEVAYGYTF.